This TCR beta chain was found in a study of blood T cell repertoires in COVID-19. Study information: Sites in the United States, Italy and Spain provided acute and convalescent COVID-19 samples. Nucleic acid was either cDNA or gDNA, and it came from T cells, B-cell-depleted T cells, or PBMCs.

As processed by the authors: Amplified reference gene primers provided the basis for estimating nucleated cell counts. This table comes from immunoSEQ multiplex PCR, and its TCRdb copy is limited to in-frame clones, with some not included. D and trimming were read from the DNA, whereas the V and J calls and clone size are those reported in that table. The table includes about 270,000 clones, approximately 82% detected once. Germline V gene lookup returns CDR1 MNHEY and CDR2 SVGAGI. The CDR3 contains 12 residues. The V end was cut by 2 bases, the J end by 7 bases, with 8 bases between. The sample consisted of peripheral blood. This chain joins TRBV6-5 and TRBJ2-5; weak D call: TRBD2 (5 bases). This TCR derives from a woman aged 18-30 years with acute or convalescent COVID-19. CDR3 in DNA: TGTGCCAGCAGTTACCTCGAGGGGACCCAGTACTTC. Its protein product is CASSYLEGTQYF.